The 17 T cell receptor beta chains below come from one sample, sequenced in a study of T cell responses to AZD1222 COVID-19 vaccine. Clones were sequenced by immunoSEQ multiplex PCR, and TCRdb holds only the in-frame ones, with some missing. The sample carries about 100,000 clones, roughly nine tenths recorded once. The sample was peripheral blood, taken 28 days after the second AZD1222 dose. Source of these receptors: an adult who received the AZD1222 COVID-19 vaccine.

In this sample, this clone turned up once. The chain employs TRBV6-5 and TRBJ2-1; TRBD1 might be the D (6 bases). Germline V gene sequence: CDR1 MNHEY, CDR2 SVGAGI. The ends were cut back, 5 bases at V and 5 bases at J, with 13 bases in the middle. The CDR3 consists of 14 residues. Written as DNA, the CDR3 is TGTGCCAGCAGTCCACGGGACATCGACAATGAGCAGTTCTTC. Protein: CASSPRDIDNEQFF.

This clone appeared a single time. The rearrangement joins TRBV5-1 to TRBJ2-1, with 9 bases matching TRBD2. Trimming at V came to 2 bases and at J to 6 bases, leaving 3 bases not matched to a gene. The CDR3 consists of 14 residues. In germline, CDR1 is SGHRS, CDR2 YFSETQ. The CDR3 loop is CASSLAGGTNEQFF. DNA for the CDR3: TGCGCCAGCAGCTTAGCGGGAGGAACCAATGAGCAGTTCTTC.

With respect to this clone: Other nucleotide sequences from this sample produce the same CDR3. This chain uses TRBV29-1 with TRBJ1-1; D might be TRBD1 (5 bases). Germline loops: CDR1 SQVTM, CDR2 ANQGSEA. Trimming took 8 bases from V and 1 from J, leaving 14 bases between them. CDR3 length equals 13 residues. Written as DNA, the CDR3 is TGCAGCTCGAAGGGGCAGGAGAACACTGAAGCTTTCTTT. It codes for CSSKGQENTEAFF.

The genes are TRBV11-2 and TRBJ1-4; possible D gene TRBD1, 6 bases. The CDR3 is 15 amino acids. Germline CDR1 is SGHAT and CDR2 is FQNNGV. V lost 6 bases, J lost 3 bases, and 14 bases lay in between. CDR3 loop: CASSPMGASNEKLFF. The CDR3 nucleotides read TGTGCCAGCAGTCCCATGGGGGCGTCTAATGAAAAACTGTTTTTT. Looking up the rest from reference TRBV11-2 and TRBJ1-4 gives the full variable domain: EAGVAQSPRYKIIEKRQSVAFWCNPISGHATLYWYQQILGQGPKLLIQFQNNGVVDDSQLPKDRFSAERLKGVDSTLKIQPAKLEDSAVYLCASSPMGASNEKLFFGSGTQLSVL.

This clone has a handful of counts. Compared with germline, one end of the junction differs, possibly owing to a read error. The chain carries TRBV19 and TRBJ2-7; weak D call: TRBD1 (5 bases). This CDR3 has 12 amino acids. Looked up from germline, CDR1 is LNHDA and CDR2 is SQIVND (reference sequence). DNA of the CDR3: TGTGCCAGTACTATAGTCCTTGACAGACAGTACTTC. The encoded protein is CASTIVLDRQYF.

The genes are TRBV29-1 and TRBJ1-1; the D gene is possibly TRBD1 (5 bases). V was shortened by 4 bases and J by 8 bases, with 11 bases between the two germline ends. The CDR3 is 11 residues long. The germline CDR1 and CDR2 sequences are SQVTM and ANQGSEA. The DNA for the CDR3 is TGCAGCGTTGCCGGGGGTAGGGAAGCTTTCTTT. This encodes CSVAGGREAFF.

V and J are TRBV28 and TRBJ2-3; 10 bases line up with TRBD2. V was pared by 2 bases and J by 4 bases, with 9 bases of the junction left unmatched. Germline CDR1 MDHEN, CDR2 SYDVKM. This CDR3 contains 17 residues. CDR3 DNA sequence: TGTGCCAGCAGTTTAGGGTCTAGCGGGAGTAGGGCAGATACGCAGTATTTT. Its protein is CASSLGSSGSRADTQYF.

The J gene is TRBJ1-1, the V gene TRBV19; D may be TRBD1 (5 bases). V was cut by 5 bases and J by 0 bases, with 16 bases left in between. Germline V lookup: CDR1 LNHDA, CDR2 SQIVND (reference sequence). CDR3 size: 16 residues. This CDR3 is CASSPMTDLMNTEAFF. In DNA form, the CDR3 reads TGTGCCAGTAGTCCAATGACAGACCTCATGAACACTGAAGCTTTCTTT.

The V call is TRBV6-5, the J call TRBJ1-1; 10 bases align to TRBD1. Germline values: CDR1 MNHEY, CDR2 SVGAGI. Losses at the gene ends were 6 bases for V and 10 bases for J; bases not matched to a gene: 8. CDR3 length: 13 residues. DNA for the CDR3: TGTGCCAGCAGCCCCGACAGGGGGCTTCGAGCTTTCTTT. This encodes CASSPDRGLRAFF.

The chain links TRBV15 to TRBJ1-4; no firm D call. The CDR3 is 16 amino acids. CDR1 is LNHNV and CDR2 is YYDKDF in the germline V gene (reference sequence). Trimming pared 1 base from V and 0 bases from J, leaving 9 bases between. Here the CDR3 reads CATSRGGTSTNEKLFF. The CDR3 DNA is TGTGCCACCAGCAGAGGAGGCACCTCAACTAATGAAAAACTGTTTTTT. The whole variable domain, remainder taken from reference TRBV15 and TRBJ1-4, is DAMVIQNPRYQVTQFGKPVTLSCSQTLNHNVMYWYQQKSSQAPKLLFHYYDKDFNNEADTPDNFQSRRPNTSFCFLDIRSPGLGDTAMYLCATSRGGTSTNEKLFFGSGTQLSVL.

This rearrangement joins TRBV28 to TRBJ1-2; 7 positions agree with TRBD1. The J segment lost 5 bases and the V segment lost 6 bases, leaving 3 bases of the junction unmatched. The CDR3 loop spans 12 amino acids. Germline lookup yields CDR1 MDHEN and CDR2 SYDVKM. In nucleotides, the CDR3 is TGTGCCAGCAGAAGCAGGGGGTATGGCTACACCTTC. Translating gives CASRSRGYGYTF.

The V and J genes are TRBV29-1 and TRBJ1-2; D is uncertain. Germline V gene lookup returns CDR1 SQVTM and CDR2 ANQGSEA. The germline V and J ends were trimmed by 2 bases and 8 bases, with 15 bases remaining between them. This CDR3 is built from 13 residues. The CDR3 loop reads CSVERSPGLGYTF. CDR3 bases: TGCAGCGTTGAAAGGTCTCCAGGCCTCGGCTACACCTTC.

CDR3 protein: CASSESGSSNQPQHF. The CDR3 DNA follows: TGCGCCAGCAGTGAGTCGGGCAGTAGCAATCAGCCCCAGCATTTT. The gene calls are TRBV10-2 and TRBJ1-5; D is unclear. CDR1 is WSHSY and CDR2 is SAAADI in the germline V gene. The CDR3 spans 15 residues. Deletions cut 0 bases from V and 0 bases from J, with 6 bases between.

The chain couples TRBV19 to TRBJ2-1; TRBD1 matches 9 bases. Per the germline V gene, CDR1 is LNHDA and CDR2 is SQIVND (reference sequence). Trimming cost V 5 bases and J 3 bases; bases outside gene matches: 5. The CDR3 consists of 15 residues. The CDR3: CASSHRDRVYNEQFF. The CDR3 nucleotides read TGTGCCAGTAGTCACCGGGACAGGGTCTACAATGAGCAGTTCTTC.

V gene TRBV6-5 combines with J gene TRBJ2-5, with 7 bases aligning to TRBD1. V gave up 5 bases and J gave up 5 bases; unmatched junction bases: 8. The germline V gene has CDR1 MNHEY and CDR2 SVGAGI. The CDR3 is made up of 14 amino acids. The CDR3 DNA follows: TGTGCCAGCAGTCCGGGACAGCGCGGGGAGACCCAGTACTTC. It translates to CASSPGQRGETQYF.

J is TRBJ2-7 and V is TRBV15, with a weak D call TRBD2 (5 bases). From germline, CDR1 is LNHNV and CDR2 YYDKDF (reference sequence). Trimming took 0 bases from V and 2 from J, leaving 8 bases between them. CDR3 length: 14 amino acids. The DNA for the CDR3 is TGTGCCACCAGCAGAGATCACGGGGCCTACGAGCAGTACTTC. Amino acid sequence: CATSRDHGAYEQYF.

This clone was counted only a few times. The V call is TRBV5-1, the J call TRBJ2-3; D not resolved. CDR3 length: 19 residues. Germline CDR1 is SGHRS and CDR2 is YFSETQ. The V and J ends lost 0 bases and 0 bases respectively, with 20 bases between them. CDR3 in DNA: TGCGCCAGCAGCTTGGATCCCCGAAGAACATGGGCAAGCACAGATACGCAGTATTTT. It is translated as CASSLDPRRTWASTDTQYF.